These T cell receptor beta chains were read from a single sample in a study of CD8 T cells in ankylosing spondylitis. TCRdb called the 5' RACE reads again in MiXCR, with one record for every CDR3 protein. The sample shows roughly 250,000 distinct CDR3 sequences, around 7.8% of them seen only once. The sequencing input was blood, either unsorted or a sorted T cell fraction (not recorded which). The receptors shown here come from a male donor with ankylosing spondylitis or in good health (not recorded which). Both conserved end residues are part of each CDR3. Fields, in order: clone size, V gene, J gene, D gene, CDR3 DNA, CDR3 protein. D genes are given only for firm matches. Rows may omit the clone size; those that give it use once, few, many or a size class.

abundance: .
v_gene: TRBV15
j_gene: TRBJ2-1
d_gene: TRBD1
CDR3nt: TGTGCCACCAGCCTGACAGGGGGCGAATCCAATGAGCAGTTCTTC
CDR3aa: CATSLTGGESNEQFF

abundance: medium-sized
v_gene: TRBV7-3
j_gene: TRBJ2-5
d_gene: TRBD1
CDR3nt: TGTGCCAGCAGCTTAGTGGACAGGGAGACCCAGTACTTC
CDR3aa: CASSLVDRETQYF

abundance: .
v_gene: TRBV5-6
j_gene: TRBJ2-5
d_gene: .
CDR3nt: TGTGCCAGCAGCCGAGCGGGTGACCAAGAGACCCAGTACTTC
CDR3aa: CASSRAGDQETQYF

abundance: once
v_gene: TRBV29-1
j_gene: TRBJ2-7
d_gene: TRBD1
CDR3nt: TGCAGCGCCACCGGGACAGGGTCCTACGAGCAGTACTTC
CDR3aa: CSATGTGSYEQYF

abundance: .
v_gene: TRBV12-3/TRBV12-4
j_gene: TRBJ1-1
d_gene: .
CDR3nt: TGTGCCAGCAGTTTTAGGTTTGAAGCTTTCTTT
CDR3aa: CASSFRFEAFF

abundance: .
v_gene: TRBV20-1
j_gene: TRBJ2-7
d_gene: .
CDR3nt: TGCAGTGCTAGTCGACAGGCCTCCTACGAGCAGTACTTC
CDR3aa: CSASRQASYEQYF

abundance: .
v_gene: TRBV29-1
j_gene: TRBJ2-3
d_gene: .
CDR3nt: TGCAGCGCCCTAGCGTCTGGCACAGATACGCAGTATTTT
CDR3aa: CSALASGTDTQYF

abundance: many
v_gene: TRBV6-1
j_gene: TRBJ1-2
d_gene: .
CDR3nt: TGTGCCAGCAGTGAAGCGCTAAGTGGCTATGGCTACACCTTC
CDR3aa: CASSEALSGYGYTF

abundance: few
v_gene: TRBV29-1
j_gene: TRBJ1-5
d_gene: TRBD1
CDR3nt: TGCAGCGTTCGACAGGGGGGAAATAGCAATCAGCCCCAGCATTTT
CDR3aa: CSVRQGGNSNQPQHF

abundance: many
v_gene: TRBV6-5
j_gene: TRBJ1-2
d_gene: .
CDR3nt: TGTGCCAGCAGTCAGGGCAATGGCTACACCTTC
CDR3aa: CASSQGNGYTF

abundance: many
v_gene: TRBV29-1
j_gene: TRBJ2-3
d_gene: TRBD2
CDR3nt: TGCAGCGTGAATAGGGGAGGGGGCACAGATACGCAGTATTTT
CDR3aa: CSVNRGGGTDTQYF

abundance: many
v_gene: TRBV19
j_gene: TRBJ2-5
d_gene: .
CDR3nt: TGTGCCAGAGGGGGGAACCAAGAGACCCAGTACTTC
CDR3aa: CARGGNQETQYF

abundance: many
v_gene: TRBV18
j_gene: TRBJ2-6
d_gene: .
CDR3nt: TGTGCCAGCTCACCACTGGGGGGCGTCTCTGGGGCCAACGTCCTGACTTTC
CDR3aa: CASSPLGGVSGANVLTF

abundance: many
v_gene: TRBV12-3/TRBV12-4
j_gene: TRBJ2-3
d_gene: TRBD2
CDR3nt: TGTGCCAGCAGTCCGACGGGACTAGCGGGGGGGCCCACAGATACGCAGTATTTT
CDR3aa: CASSPTGLAGGPTDTQYF

abundance: many
v_gene: TRBV20-1
j_gene: TRBJ2-3
d_gene: .
CDR3nt: TGCAGTGCTTGGGACTCAACAAGCACAGATACGCAGTATTTT
CDR3aa: CSAWDSTSTDTQYF

abundance: many
v_gene: TRBV4-1
j_gene: TRBJ2-5
d_gene: .
CDR3nt: TGCGCCAGCAGCCAAGAGGGGGTTCTAGCGCAAGAGACCCAGTACTTC
CDR3aa: CASSQEGVLAQETQYF

abundance: many
v_gene: TRBV24-1
j_gene: TRBJ2-7
d_gene: .
CDR3nt: TGTGCCACCAGTGATAGGTACGAGCAGTACTTC
CDR3aa: CATSDRYEQYF

abundance: many
v_gene: TRBV20-1
j_gene: TRBJ2-1
d_gene: TRBD2
CDR3nt: TGCAGTGCTAGAATTCTAGCGGGAGATGAGCAGTTCTTC
CDR3aa: CSARILAGDEQFF

abundance: many
v_gene: TRBV12-3/TRBV12-4
j_gene: TRBJ2-7
d_gene: TRBD2
CDR3nt: TGTGCCAGCAGTCCCACTAGCGGGGGCTCCTACGAGCAGTACTTC
CDR3aa: CASSPTSGGSYEQYF

abundance: many
v_gene: TRBV5-1
j_gene: TRBJ2-3
d_gene: .
CDR3nt: TGCGCCAGCAGCTTACCCCGGGACCGGACAGATACGCAGTATTTT
CDR3aa: CASSLPRDRTDTQYF

abundance: many
v_gene: TRBV20-1
j_gene: TRBJ2-3
d_gene: .
CDR3nt: TGCAGTGCTAGAGATCCCCGCAGTCCAGATACGCAGTATTTT
CDR3aa: CSARDPRSPDTQYF

abundance: many
v_gene: TRBV7-3
j_gene: TRBJ2-2
d_gene: TRBD2
CDR3nt: TGTGCCAGCAGCTTAACGGGGGCTAGCGGGAGTAAAGGCGGGGAGCTGTTTTTT
CDR3aa: CASSLTGASGSKGGELFF

abundance: many
v_gene: TRBV12-3/TRBV12-4
j_gene: TRBJ2-6
d_gene: .
CDR3nt: TGTGCCAGCAGTCCGCGGGAAGGACAGCTCTCTGGGGCCAACGTCCTGACTTTC
CDR3aa: CASSPREGQLSGANVLTF

abundance: many
v_gene: TRBV20-1
j_gene: TRBJ2-3
d_gene: TRBD1
CDR3nt: TGCAGTGTTGCGGGACAGGGGGCGACAGATACGCAGTATTTT
CDR3aa: CSVAGQGATDTQYF

abundance: many
v_gene: TRBV20-1
j_gene: TRBJ2-1
d_gene: TRBD1
CDR3nt: TGCAGTGCTAGGGGGGACAGGGGCCATGTTGAATACAATGAGCAGTTCTTC
CDR3aa: CSARGDRGHVEYNEQFF

abundance: many
v_gene: TRBV20-1
j_gene: TRBJ2-2
d_gene: .
CDR3nt: TGCAGTGCTAGAGATCCTAGCAATCAGAACACCGGGGAGCTGTTTTTT
CDR3aa: CSARDPSNQNTGELFF

abundance: many
v_gene: TRBV20-1
j_gene: TRBJ1-5
d_gene: .
CDR3nt: TGCAGTGCTAGAGTGAGGGGGACTGTTAATCAGCCCCAGCATTTT
CDR3aa: CSARVRGTVNQPQHF

abundance: many
v_gene: TRBV10-3
j_gene: TRBJ2-7
d_gene: TRBD2
CDR3nt: TGTGCCATCAGTGAGTCGGTAGCGGGGGGCAGTGAGCAGTACTTC
CDR3aa: CAISESVAGGSEQYF

abundance: many
v_gene: TRBV6-1
j_gene: TRBJ2-2
d_gene: .
CDR3nt: TGTGCCAGCAGTGAAGTCCGGGACACGAGAACCGGGGAGCTGTTTTTT
CDR3aa: CASSEVRDTRTGELFF

abundance: .
v_gene: TRBV6-5
j_gene: TRBJ1-3
d_gene: .
CDR3nt: TGTGCCAGCAGTTACCAGGGTGGAAACACCATATATTTT
CDR3aa: CASSYQGGNTIYF

abundance: many
v_gene: TRBV6-5
j_gene: TRBJ2-7
d_gene: TRBD2
CDR3nt: TGTGCCAGCAGTTACTCCCCGGGGGGATCCTACGAGCAGTACTTC
CDR3aa: CASSYSPGGSYEQYF

abundance: .
v_gene: TRBV3-1
j_gene: TRBJ2-1
d_gene: .
CDR3nt: TGTGCCAGCTCCCCCCAGGTGGGCCAGAGGGACTTCATACGCGGTGAGCAGTTCTTC
CDR3aa: CASSPQVGQRDFIRGEQFF

abundance: .
v_gene: TRBV12-3/TRBV12-4
j_gene: TRBJ1-2
d_gene: .
CDR3nt: TGTGCCAGCAGTTTCGTCGACGTGGCTGATGGCTACACCTTC
CDR3aa: CASSFVDVADGYTF

abundance: many
v_gene: TRBV20-1
j_gene: TRBJ2-7
d_gene: TRBD1
CDR3nt: TGCAGTGCTCCGGACAGGGGTCTCCACGAGCAGTACTTC
CDR3aa: CSAPDRGLHEQYF

abundance: once
v_gene: TRBV11-3
j_gene: TRBJ2-2
d_gene: TRBD2
CDR3nt: TGTGCCAGCAGTATGGGACTAGCAAAGAACACCGGGGAGCTGTTTTTT
CDR3aa: CASSMGLAKNTGELFF

abundance: many
v_gene: TRBV12-3/TRBV12-4
j_gene: TRBJ2-1
d_gene: TRBD2
CDR3nt: TGTGCCAGCAGTTTAGGGACTAGTCGGAATGAGCAGTTCTTC
CDR3aa: CASSLGTSRNEQFF

abundance: many
v_gene: TRBV12-3/TRBV12-4
j_gene: TRBJ2-1
d_gene: TRBD2
CDR3nt: TGTGCCAGCAGGCTGGGGAGGCGGGGGTATGAGCAGTTCTTC
CDR3aa: CASRLGRRGYEQFF

abundance: few
v_gene: TRBV7-3
j_gene: TRBJ2-2
d_gene: .
CDR3nt: TGTGCCAGCAGCGAAACCCCTAGCGAAAGGGGCGGGGAGCTGTTTTTT
CDR3aa: CASSETPSERGGELFF

abundance: many
v_gene: TRBV15
j_gene: TRBJ2-5
d_gene: .
CDR3nt: TGTGCCACCAGCAGAGATATCGTATCGCCCCAGTACTTC
CDR3aa: CATSRDIVSPQYF

abundance: many
v_gene: TRBV6-6
j_gene: TRBJ1-1
d_gene: .
CDR3nt: TGTGCCAGCAGTTGGCTACGCACTGAAGCTTTCTTT
CDR3aa: CASSWLRTEAFF

abundance: many
v_gene: TRBV29-1
j_gene: TRBJ1-2
d_gene: TRBD1
CDR3nt: TGCAGCGTAACGAGCGACAGGGGGGACTATGGCTACACCTTC
CDR3aa: CSVTSDRGDYGYTF

abundance: few
v_gene: TRBV4-3
j_gene: TRBJ2-3
d_gene: TRBD2
CDR3nt: TGCGCCAGCAGCCAGGCGGGGGGACGGGATACGCAGTATTTT
CDR3aa: CASSQAGGRDTQYF

abundance: .
v_gene: TRBV12-3/TRBV12-4
j_gene: TRBJ2-3
d_gene: TRBD2
CDR3nt: TGTGCCAGCAGAACAATAGCGGGAGGGCCAACAGATACGCAGTATTTT
CDR3aa: CASRTIAGGPTDTQYF

abundance: many
v_gene: TRBV6-2/TRBV6-3
j_gene: TRBJ2-3
d_gene: TRBD1
CDR3nt: TGTGCCAGCAGTTTCGAACTAGGACAGGGAAGGGATACGCAGTATTTT
CDR3aa: CASSFELGQGRDTQYF

abundance: few
v_gene: TRBV7-3
j_gene: TRBJ2-7
d_gene: TRBD2
CDR3nt: TGTGCCAGCAGCTTCGATAGCGGGAGGGGGTACGAGCAGTACTTC
CDR3aa: CASSFDSGRGYEQYF

abundance: .
v_gene: TRBV7-2
j_gene: TRBJ1-1
d_gene: .
CDR3nt: TGTGCCAGCAGCTTATCCCCTAGGGACTTGGGCACTGAAGCTTTCTTT
CDR3aa: CASSLSPRDLGTEAFF

abundance: many
v_gene: TRBV11-2
j_gene: TRBJ1-5
d_gene: .
CDR3nt: TGTGCCAGCAGCTTATCTCCAACGAGCCCCGAGGGAAATCAGCCCCAGCATTTT
CDR3aa: CASSLSPTSPEGNQPQHF

abundance: many
v_gene: TRBV9
j_gene: TRBJ2-2
d_gene: TRBD2
CDR3nt: TGTGCCAGCAGCGTGAATAGCGGGAGCTCGGCCACCGGGGAGCTGTTTTTT
CDR3aa: CASSVNSGSSATGELFF

abundance: many
v_gene: TRBV28
j_gene: TRBJ2-1
d_gene: .
CDR3nt: TGTGCCAGCAGAGTATCAGGGGTCATCTACAATGAGCAGTTCTTC
CDR3aa: CASRVSGVIYNEQFF

abundance: few
v_gene: TRBV24-1
j_gene: TRBJ2-1
d_gene: TRBD2
CDR3nt: TGTGCCACCAGTGTCGGGGGGGGGGTCTCCTACAATGAGCAGTTCTTC
CDR3aa: CATSVGGGVSYNEQFF

abundance: few
v_gene: TRBV5-1
j_gene: TRBJ2-5
d_gene: .
CDR3nt: TGCGCCAGCAGCTTGGAGTGGGGATCAGAGACCCAGTACTTC
CDR3aa: CASSLEWGSETQYF

abundance: many
v_gene: TRBV12-3/TRBV12-4
j_gene: TRBJ1-2
d_gene: .
CDR3nt: TGTGCCAGCTTAACAGGGAACGGCTACACCTTC
CDR3aa: CASLTGNGYTF

abundance: many
v_gene: TRBV6-2/TRBV6-3
j_gene: TRBJ2-6
d_gene: .
CDR3nt: TGTGCCAGCAGTTACGGACGCAACGAGGCCAACGTCCTGACTTTC
CDR3aa: CASSYGRNEANVLTF

abundance: many
v_gene: TRBV5-1
j_gene: TRBJ2-1
d_gene: .
CDR3nt: TGCGCCAGCAGCTTGGAAGGTGGAGATGAGCAGTTCTTC
CDR3aa: CASSLEGGDEQFF